What follows are 22 T cell receptor beta chains derived from one specimen sequenced in a study of blood T cell repertoires in COVID-19. Clones were sequenced by immunoSEQ multiplex PCR, and TCRdb holds only the in-frame ones, with some missing. The table records 150,000 to 200,000 clones, under 90% of them present only once. Sequencing input: peripheral blood. Receptors originate from a woman aged 80 or over with acute or convalescent COVID-19.

This clone came up once. In DNA form, the CDR3 reads TGCGCCAGCAGCTTGGGGACAGGGTATTTGGCTGAAGCTTTCTTT. The encoded protein is CASSLGTGYLAEAFF. The chain carries TRBV5-1 and TRBJ1-1; TRBD1 matches 8 bases. The germline V gene has CDR1 SGHRS and CDR2 YFSETQ. This CDR3 spans 15 amino acids. Trimming removed 0 bases from V and 6 bases from J; junction bases left unmatched: 7.

The chain employs TRBV27 and TRBJ2-5; possibly TRBD2 for D (6 bases). Per the germline V gene, CDR1 is MNHEY and CDR2 is SMNVEV (reference sequence). Deletions cut 3 bases from V and 4 bases from J, with 12 bases between. The CDR3 is made up of 14 amino acids. This chain's CDR3 is CASSFGRGGETQYF. As DNA, the CDR3 is TGTGCCAGCAGTTTCGGGCGGGGAGGAGAGACCCAGTACTTC.

J is TRBJ1-2 and V is TRBV30, with D tentatively TRBD1 (5 bases). Trimming cost V 5 bases and J 8 bases, with 18 bases left between them. Germline values: CDR1 GTSNPN, CDR2 SVGIG (reference sequence). This CDR3 is 13 amino acids long. CDR3 region: CAWASDKGRGYTF. The CDR3 region has the DNA TGTGCCTGGGCCTCGGACAAAGGACGGGGCTACACCTTC.

The J gene is TRBJ1-5, the V gene TRBV6-2 or TRBV6-3; perhaps TRBD1 as D (6 bases). V dropped 2 bases and J dropped 4 bases, with 15 bases sitting between them. This CDR3 contains 16 residues. Germline loops: CDR1 MNHEY, CDR2 SVGEGT. The DNA for the CDR3 is TGTGCCAGCAGTTACCCTGGGGGGGCAGGGAATCAGCCCCAGCATTTT. This gives the protein CASSYPGGAGNQPQHF.

The V gene is TRBV9, the J gene TRBJ1-1; TRBD1 might be the D (6 bases). The germline gives CDR1 SGDLS, CDR2 YYNGEE. Trimming shortened V by 4 bases and J by 1 base, and 8 bases separated the two germline ends. The CDR3 is 13 amino acids. CDR3 region: CASSMTGNTEAFF. CDR3 nucleotide sequence: TGTGCCAGCAGCATGACAGGGAACACTGAAGCTTTCTTT.

V usage is TRBV19 and J usage is TRBJ1-4; D is possibly TRBD1 (5 bases). V gave up 8 bases and J gave up 8 bases, with 18 bases separating them. Germline loops: CDR1 LNHDA, CDR2 SQIVND (reference sequence). The CDR3 spans 14 residues. CDR3 sequence reads: CASQPGGVGEKLFF. DNA for the CDR3: TGTGCCAGTCAACCTGGGGGGGTTGGAGAAAAACTGTTTTTT.

V is TRBV29-1 and J is TRBJ2-5; 7 bases map to TRBD1. The CDR3 is 14 amino acids. Germline trimming cut 5 bases from V and 4 bases from J; bases unmatched to any gene: 10. Germline CDR1 reads SQVTM; CDR2 reads ANQGSEA. This CDR3 reads CSVYDRVKLETQYF. The CDR3, as DNA: TGCAGCGTTTATGACAGGGTGAAATTAGAGACCCAGTACTTC.

The table lists this clone with a few counts. The chain is built from TRBV19 and TRBJ1-6, with 8 positions matching TRBD1. The V segment lost 6 bases and the J segment 10 bases; nucleotides outside the gene matches: 11. The CDR3 is 15 amino acids. Germline CDR1 and CDR2: LNHDA and SQIVND (reference sequence). The CDR3 here is CASRRQGTGDSPLHF. CDR3 bases: TGTGCCAGTAGGCGACAGGGGACGGGAGACTCACCCCTCCACTTT.

This sequence joins TRBV20-1 and TRBJ2-7, with TRBD2 matching over 9 bases. The germline CDR1 and CDR2 sequences are DFQATT and SNEGSKA (reference sequence). After removal of 3 bases from V and 2 bases from J, the junction contained 5 bases not matched to a gene. The CDR3 extends over 14 amino acids. This CDR3 reads CSASKREVPYEQYF. The CDR3 DNA is TGCAGTGCTAGTAAGCGGGAGGTCCCCTACGAGCAGTACTTC.

The chain has TRBV7-2 and TRBJ1-2; 8 nucleotides agree with TRBD1. This CDR3 is built from 15 residues. The V gene end was trimmed by 1 base and the J gene end by 2 bases; junction bases not matched to a gene: 3. The germline V gene encodes CDR1 SGHTA and CDR2 FQGNSA. DNA for the CDR3: TGTGCCAGCAGCTTAGAGACAGGGGCGAACTATGGCTACACCTTC. Protein product: CASSLETGANYGYTF.

Here the CDR3 reads CASSFTGGNEQFF. CDR3 DNA sequence: TGCGCCAGCAGCTTTACAGGGGGCAATGAGCAGTTCTTC. The J gene is TRBJ2-1, the V gene TRBV5-1, with 8 bases identical to TRBD1. This CDR3 has 13 amino acids. CDR1 SGHRS and CDR2 YFSETQ come from the germline V gene. J was trimmed by 6 bases and V by 2 bases; bases with no gene match: 1.

The chain uses TRBV18 and TRBJ2-2; TRBD1 matches 7 bases. The V and J ends lost 5 bases and 1 base, in that order; junction bases with no gene match: 4. CDR1 and CDR2 from the germline V gene are KGHSH and LQKENI. The CDR3 has 15 residues. The CDR3, as DNA: TGTGCCAGCTCAGACAGGGCCTTGAACACCGGGGAGCTGTTTTTT. It codes for CASSDRALNTGELFF.

This clone has only a few counts. This chain uses TRBV19 with TRBJ1-5; TRBD1 matches at 7 bases. Germline CDR1 LNHDA, CDR2 SQIVND (reference sequence). The V and J ends lost 2 bases and 9 bases, in that order; junction bases with no gene match: 10. The CDR3 sequence is 15 residues long. The CDR3 coding sequence is TGTGCCAGTAGTATAAGAGACAGGGTCCTCCCGCCCCAGCATTTT. Translating gives CASSIRDRVLPPQHF.

The table lists this clone with a count of one. The gene calls are TRBV5-1 and TRBJ1-4; TRBD1 agrees at 7 bases. Germline V CDR1 and CDR2: SGHRS, YFSETQ. CDR3 length equals 17 residues. With V trimmed by 0 bases and J by 0 bases, 5 bases remained unmatched. This CDR3 is CASSLGTGSATNEKLFF. In DNA, the CDR3 is TGCGCCAGCAGCTTGGGGACAGGATCCGCAACTAATGAAAAACTGTTTTTT.

CDR3 nucleotide sequence: TGTGCCAGCAGTTCTCGACAGGGACACACTGAAGCTTTCTTT. It codes for CASSSRQGHTEAFF. V is TRBV6-2 or TRBV6-3 and J is TRBJ1-1, with 7 bases matching TRBD1. This CDR3 has 14 residues. CDR1 is MNHEY, CDR2 SVGEGT, per germline. V was clipped by 4 bases and J by 3 bases; unmatched bases: 5.

The gene calls are TRBV6-6 and TRBJ1-2, with 9 positions matching TRBD1. Germline CDR1 reads MNHNY; CDR2 reads SVGAGI (reference sequence). Trimming removed 4 bases from V and 5 bases from J; junction bases left unmatched: 11. This CDR3 spans 16 amino acids. This CDR3 reads CASSSPGQGLRYGYTF. CDR3 coding DNA: TGTGCCAGCAGTTCCCCGGGACAGGGACTTCGGTATGGCTACACCTTC.

V and J are TRBV29-1 and TRBJ1-1, with D perhaps TRBD1 (6 bases). Trimming took off 0 bases at V and 7 bases at J, with 9 bases between the two ends. The germline CDR1 and CDR2 sequences are SQVTM and ANQGSEA. The CDR3 spans 12 residues. The CDR3 DNA reads as TGCAGCGTTGAAGAGACAGGAATTGAAGCTTTCTTT. This translates into CSVEETGIEAFF.

The sample holds one count of this clone. The genes are TRBV21-1 and TRBJ1-2; TRBD1 is the table's D call and was not checked against the DNA. TRBV21-1 is assigned pseudogene status. There are 16 residues in the CDR3. CDR3 in amino acids: CASSTGTGVDFGGYTF. Here the CDR3 DNA reads TGTGCCAGCAGTACCGGGACAGGGGTTGACTTCGGCGGCTACACCTTC.

J is TRBJ2-5 and V is TRBV20-1, with D possibly TRBD2 on 6 matching bases. This CDR3 is built from 15 residues. Trimming stripped 3 bases from V and 6 bases from J, with 20 bases between. Germline V lookup: CDR1 DFQATT, CDR2 SNEGSKA (reference sequence). CDR3 in amino acids: CSASELASVTKTQYF. DNA of the CDR3: TGCAGTGCTAGTGAATTGGCTAGCGTGACGAAGACCCAGTACTTC.

The chain combines TRBV24-1 with TRBJ2-5; 8 positions agree with TRBD1. The germline V gene has CDR1 KGHDR and CDR2 SFDVKD. CDR3 size: 14 residues. Unmatched junction bases numbered 4, after V lost 3 bases and J lost 5 bases. Here the CDR3 DNA reads TGTGCCACCAGTGATCACACAGGGGGTGAGACCCAGTACTTC. Its protein is CATSDHTGGETQYF.

This sequence joins TRBV7-2 and TRBJ1-2; possibly TRBD1 for D (6 bases). Germline CDR1 is SGHTA and CDR2 is FQGNSA. The CDR3 contains 14 residues. V lost 5 bases and J 4 bases, leaving 14 bases between the germline ends. DNA for the CDR3: TGTGCCAGCAGCCTTACCGACAGGATCTATGGCTACACCTTC. This translates into CASSLTDRIYGYTF.

The chain's CDR3 is CASSIGGTGGSNEQFF. In DNA form, the CDR3 reads TGTGCCAGTAGTATAGGTGGGACAGGGGGCAGCAATGAGCAGTTCTTC. The chain uses TRBV19 and TRBJ2-1; 12 positions agree with TRBD1. The J segment lost 6 bases and the V segment lost 1 base, leaving 4 bases of the junction unmatched. CDR1 and CDR2 (germline): LNHDA, SQIVND (reference sequence). CDR3 length: 16 amino acids.